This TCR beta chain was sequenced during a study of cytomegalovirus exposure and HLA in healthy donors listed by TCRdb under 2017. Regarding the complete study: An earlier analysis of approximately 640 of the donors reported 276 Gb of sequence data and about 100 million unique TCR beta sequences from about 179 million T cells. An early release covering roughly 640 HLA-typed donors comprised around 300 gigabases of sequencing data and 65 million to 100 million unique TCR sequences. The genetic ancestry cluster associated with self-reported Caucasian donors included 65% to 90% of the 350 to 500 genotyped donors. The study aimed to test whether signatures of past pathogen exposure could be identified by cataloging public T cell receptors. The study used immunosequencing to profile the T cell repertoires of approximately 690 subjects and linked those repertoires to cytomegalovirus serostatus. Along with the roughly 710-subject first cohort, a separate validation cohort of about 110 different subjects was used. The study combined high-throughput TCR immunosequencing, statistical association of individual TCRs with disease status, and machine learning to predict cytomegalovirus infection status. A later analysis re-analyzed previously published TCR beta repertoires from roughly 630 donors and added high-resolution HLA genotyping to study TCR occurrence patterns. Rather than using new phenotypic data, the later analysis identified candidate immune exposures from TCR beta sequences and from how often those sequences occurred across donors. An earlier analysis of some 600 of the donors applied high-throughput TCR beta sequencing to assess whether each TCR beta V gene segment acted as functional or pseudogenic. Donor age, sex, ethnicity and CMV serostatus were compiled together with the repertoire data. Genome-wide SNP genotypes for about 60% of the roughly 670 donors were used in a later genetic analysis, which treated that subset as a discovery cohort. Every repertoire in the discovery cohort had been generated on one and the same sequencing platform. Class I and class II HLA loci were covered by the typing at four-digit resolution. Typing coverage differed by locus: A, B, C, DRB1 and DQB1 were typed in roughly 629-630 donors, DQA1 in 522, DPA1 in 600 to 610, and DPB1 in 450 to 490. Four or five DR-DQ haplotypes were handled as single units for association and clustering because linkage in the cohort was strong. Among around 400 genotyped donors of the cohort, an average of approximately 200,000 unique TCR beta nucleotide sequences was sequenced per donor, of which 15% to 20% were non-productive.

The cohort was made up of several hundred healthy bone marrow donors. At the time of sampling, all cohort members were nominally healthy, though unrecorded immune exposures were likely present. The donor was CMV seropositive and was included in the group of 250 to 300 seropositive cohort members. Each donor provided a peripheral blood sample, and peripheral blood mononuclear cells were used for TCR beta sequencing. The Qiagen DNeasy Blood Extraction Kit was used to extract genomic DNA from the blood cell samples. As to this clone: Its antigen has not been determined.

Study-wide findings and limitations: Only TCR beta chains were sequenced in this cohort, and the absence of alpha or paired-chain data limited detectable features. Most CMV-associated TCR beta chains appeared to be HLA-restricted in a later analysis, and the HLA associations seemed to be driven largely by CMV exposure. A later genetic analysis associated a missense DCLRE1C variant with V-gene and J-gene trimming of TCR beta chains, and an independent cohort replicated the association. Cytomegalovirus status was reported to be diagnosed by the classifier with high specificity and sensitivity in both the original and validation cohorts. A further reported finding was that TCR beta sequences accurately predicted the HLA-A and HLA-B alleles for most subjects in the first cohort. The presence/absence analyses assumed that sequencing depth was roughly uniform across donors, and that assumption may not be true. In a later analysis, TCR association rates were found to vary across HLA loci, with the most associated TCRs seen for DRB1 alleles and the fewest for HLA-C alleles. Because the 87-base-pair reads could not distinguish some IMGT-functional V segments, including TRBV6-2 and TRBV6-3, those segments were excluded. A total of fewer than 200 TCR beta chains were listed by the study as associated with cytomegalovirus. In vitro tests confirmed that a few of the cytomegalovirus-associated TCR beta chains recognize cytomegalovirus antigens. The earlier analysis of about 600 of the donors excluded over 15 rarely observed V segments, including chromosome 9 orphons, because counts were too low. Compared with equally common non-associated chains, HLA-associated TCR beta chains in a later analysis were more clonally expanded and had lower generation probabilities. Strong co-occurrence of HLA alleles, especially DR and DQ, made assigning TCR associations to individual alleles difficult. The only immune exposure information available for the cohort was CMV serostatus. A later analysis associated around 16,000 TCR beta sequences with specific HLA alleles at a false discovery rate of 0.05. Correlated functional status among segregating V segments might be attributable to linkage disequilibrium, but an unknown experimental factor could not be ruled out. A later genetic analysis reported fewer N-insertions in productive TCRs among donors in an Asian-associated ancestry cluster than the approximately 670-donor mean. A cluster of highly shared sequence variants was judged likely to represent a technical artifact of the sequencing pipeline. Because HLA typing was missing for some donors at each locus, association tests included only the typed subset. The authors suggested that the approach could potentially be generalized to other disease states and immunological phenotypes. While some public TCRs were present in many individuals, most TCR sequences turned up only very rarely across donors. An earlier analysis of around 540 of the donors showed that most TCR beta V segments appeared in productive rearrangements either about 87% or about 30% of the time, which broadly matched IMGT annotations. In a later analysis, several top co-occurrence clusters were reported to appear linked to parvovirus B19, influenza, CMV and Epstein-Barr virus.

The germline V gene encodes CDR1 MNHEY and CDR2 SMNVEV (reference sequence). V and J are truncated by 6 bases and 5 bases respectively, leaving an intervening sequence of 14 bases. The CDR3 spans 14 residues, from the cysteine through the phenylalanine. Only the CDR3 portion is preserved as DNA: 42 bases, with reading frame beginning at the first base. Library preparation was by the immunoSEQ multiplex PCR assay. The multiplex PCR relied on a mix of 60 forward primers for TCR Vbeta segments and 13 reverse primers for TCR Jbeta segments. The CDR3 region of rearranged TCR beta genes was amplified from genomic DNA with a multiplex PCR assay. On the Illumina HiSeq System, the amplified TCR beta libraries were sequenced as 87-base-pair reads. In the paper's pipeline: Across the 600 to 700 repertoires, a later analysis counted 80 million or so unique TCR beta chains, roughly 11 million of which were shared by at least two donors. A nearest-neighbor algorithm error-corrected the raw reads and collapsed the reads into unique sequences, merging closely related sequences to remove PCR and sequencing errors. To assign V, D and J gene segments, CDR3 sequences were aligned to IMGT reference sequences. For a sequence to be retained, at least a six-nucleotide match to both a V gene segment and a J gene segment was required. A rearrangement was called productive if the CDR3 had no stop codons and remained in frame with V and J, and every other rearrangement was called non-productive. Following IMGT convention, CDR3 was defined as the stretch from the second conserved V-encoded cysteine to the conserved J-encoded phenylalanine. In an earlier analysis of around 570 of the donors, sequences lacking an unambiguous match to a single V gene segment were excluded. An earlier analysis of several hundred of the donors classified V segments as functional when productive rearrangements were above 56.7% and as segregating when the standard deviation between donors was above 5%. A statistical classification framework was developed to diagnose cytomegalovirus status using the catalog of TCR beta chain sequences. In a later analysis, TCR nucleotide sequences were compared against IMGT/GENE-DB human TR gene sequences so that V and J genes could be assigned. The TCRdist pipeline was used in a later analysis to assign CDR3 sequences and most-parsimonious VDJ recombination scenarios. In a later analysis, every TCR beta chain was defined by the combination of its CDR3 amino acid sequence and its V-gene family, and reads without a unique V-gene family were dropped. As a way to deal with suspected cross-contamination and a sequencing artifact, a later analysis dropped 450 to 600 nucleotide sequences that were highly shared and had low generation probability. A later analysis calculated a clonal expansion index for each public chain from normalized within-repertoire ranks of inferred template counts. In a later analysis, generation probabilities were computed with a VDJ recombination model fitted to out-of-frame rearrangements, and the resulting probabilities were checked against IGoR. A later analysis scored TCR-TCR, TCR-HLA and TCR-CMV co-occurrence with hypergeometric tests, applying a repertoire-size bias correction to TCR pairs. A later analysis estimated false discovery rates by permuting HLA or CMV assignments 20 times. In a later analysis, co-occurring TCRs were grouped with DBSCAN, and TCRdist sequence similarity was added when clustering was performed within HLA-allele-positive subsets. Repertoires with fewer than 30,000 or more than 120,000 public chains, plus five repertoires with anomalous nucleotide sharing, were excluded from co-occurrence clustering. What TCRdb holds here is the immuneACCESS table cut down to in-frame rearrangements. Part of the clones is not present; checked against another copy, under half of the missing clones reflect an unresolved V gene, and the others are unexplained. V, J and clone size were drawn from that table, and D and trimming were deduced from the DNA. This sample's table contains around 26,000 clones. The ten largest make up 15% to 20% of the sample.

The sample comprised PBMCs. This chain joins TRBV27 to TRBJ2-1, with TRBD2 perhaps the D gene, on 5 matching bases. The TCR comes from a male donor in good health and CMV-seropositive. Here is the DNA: TGTGCCAGCAGCCTCAAACCGGGGAACAATGAGCAGTTCTTC. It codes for CASSLKPGNNEQFF.